The 21 T cell receptor beta chains below all came from one sample that was sequenced in a study of spatial heterogeneity in lung cancer. Each CDR3 protein gets one entry after TCRdb re-called the 5' RACE reads with MiXCR. The sample lists approximately 43,000 distinct CDR3 sequences, roughly a tenth seen once, with under 20% in the top ten. As to time point: blood at routine non-recurrence follow-up after resection. This sample comprised PBMCs, obtained at follow-up. These receptors were taken from a female donor with early-stage non-small cell lung cancer.

The CDR3, as DNA: TGCGCCAGCAGCCCAGGGGGGCCTAATACGCAGTATTTT. Translating it yields CASSPGGPNTQYF. This rearrangement joins TRBV5-1 to TRBJ2-3, with TRBD1 as a possible D gene (7 bases). Germline CDR1 is SGHRS and CDR2 is YFSETQ. The CDR3 sequence is 13 residues long. With 4 bases removed from V and 7 bases from J, the gap between germline ends came to 13 bases.

Many counts were recorded for this clonotype. The CDR3 loop is CATGPGGETQYF. The CDR3 DNA sequence: TGTGCGACAGGTCCTGGGGGAGAGACCCAGTACTTC. V gene TRBV10-3 combines with J gene TRBJ2-5; D perhaps matches TRBD1 (6 bases). Germline values: CDR1 ENHRY, CDR2 SYGVKD. The CDR3 has 12 residues.

This chain links TRBV7-8 with TRBJ2-3; tentative D call: TRBD1 (6 bases). Trimming removed 6 bases at V and 6 bases at J, with 13 bases between. CDR3 length equals 13 residues. Germline V gene sequence: CDR1 SGHVS, CDR2 FQNEAQ. CDR3 residues: CASRDSGADTQYF. In nucleotides, the CDR3 is TGTGCCAGCAGGGATTCAGGGGCCGATACGCAGTATTTT.

The chain carries TRBV20-1 and TRBJ2-5, with 7 bases that match TRBD1. Germline assignment: CDR1 DFQATT and CDR2 SNEGSKA (reference sequence). The V gene end was trimmed by 5 bases and the J gene end by 4 bases; junction bases not matched to a gene: 10. The CDR3 consists of 14 residues. CDR3 sequence: CSAGGQPVGETQYF. In nucleotides, the CDR3 is TGCAGTGCTGGGGGACAGCCCGTGGGAGAGACCCAGTACTTC.

Only a few counts were recorded for this clonotype. This chain uses TRBV29-1 with TRBJ1-1; no clear D. This CDR3 region has 13 residues. V lost 4 bases, J lost 0 bases, and 9 bases lay in between. The germline CDR1 and CDR2 sequences are SQVTM and ANQGSEA. This CDR3 reads CSVVRGLNTEAFF. The CDR3 region has the DNA TGCAGCGTTGTTCGGGGTTTGAACACTGAAGCTTTCTTT.

This clonotype was counted many times. The chain links TRBV4-3 to TRBJ2-7, with D hard to call. This CDR3 has 15 amino acids. Trimming left V 1 base short and J 3 bases short, with 13 bases between. Germline V gene sequence: CDR1 LGHNA, CDR2 YSLEER. The CDR3 is CASSQVRGGRYEQYF. The CDR3 DNA is TGCGCCAGCAGCCAAGTCCGTGGCGGTCGCTACGAGCAGTACTTC.

The chain combines TRBV2 with TRBJ2-3, with D perhaps matching TRBD2 (5 bases). The CDR3 runs 17 residues. Per the germline V gene, CDR1 is SNHLY and CDR2 is FYNNEI. The V end lost 7 bases, the J end lost 1 base, and 21 bases lay between the germline ends. In DNA form, the CDR3 reads TGTGCCAGCACGCGCTTGGTGCTATCAGCGGGCACAGATACGCAGTATTTT. This translates into CASTRLVLSAGTDTQYF.

This clonotype was observed a few times. The J gene is TRBJ1-6, the V gene TRBV14; no reliable D call. V was shortened by 1 base and J by 7 bases, with 8 bases between the two germline ends. The V gene's germline CDR1 is SGHDN and CDR2 FVKESK. This CDR3 spans 14 amino acids. This CDR3 reads CASSQGGVNSPLHF. DNA of the CDR3: TGTGCCAGCAGCCAAGGGGGTGTGAATTCACCCCTCCACTTT.

This rearrangement joins TRBV12-3 or TRBV12-4 to TRBJ2-2; 7 bases fit TRBD1. J gave up 3 bases and V 6 bases, and 4 bases lay outside the gene matches. CDR3 length: 14 residues. This chain's CDR3 is CASSQGQYTGELFF. The CDR3 DNA reads TGTGCCAGCAGCCAGGGACAGTACACCGGGGAGCTGTTTTTT.

The CDR3 here is CASSLPGQGSDTQYF. CDR3 DNA sequence: TGTGCCAGCAGCTTACCGGGACAGGGGTCAGATACGCAGTATTTT. This chain joins TRBV7-3 and TRBJ2-3; TRBD1 agrees at 10 bases. The germline V gene has CDR1 SGHTA and CDR2 FQGTGA. With V trimmed by 2 bases and J by 4 bases, 3 bases remained unmatched. The length of the CDR3 is 15 residues.

The chain is built from TRBV9 and TRBJ2-5; D perhaps matches TRBD2 (5 bases). The CDR3 covers 14 residues. V was clipped by 4 bases and J by 2 bases, with 12 bases between them. CDR1 is SGDLS, CDR2 YYNGEE, per germline. This CDR3 is CASSTPGGQETQYF. The CDR3 DNA follows: TGTGCCAGCAGCACCCCAGGAGGACAAGAGACCCAGTACTTC.

CDR3 sequence (DNA): TGTGCCAGCGTCCCGGCAGGGGGCCCCTCCTACGAGCAGTACTTC. Protein sequence: CASVPAGGPSYEQYF. V gene TRBV28 combines with J gene TRBJ2-7; 8 bases line up with TRBD1. The CDR3 extends over 15 amino acids. With 8 bases clipped from V and 0 bases from J, the junction kept 9 bases outside the gene matches. Looked up from germline, CDR1 is MDHEN and CDR2 is SYDVKM.

This clonotype has ten or more counts. The chain is built from TRBV20-1 and TRBJ1-3; unclear D gene. The CDR3 consists of 14 residues. V lost 2 bases and J 4 bases, leaving 12 bases between the germline ends. CDR1 is DFQATT, CDR2 SNEGSKA, per germline (reference sequence). This CDR3 is CSARLPVAGNTIYF. The CDR3 DNA follows: TGCAGTGCTAGACTGCCAGTTGCCGGAAACACCATATATTTT.

V usage is TRBV30 and J usage is TRBJ2-3, with D possibly matching TRBD2 (6 bases). This CDR3 contains 15 residues. V was pared by 4 bases and J by 4 bases, with 18 bases between. CDR1 and CDR2 from the germline V gene are GTSNPN and SVGIG (reference sequence). The CDR3 reads CAWTSLGGRADTQYF. The CDR3, as DNA: TGTGCCTGGACTAGCCTCGGGGGTCGCGCAGATACGCAGTATTTT.

The chain links TRBV12-3 or TRBV12-4 to TRBJ1-1; D is ambiguous. The CDR3 loop spans 13 amino acids. V gave up 7 bases and J gave up 11 bases, with 20 bases separating them. The CDR3 spells CASTRNPIVGAFF. The CDR3 DNA is TGTGCCAGCACCCGAAACCCAATAGTTGGTGCTTTCTTT.

This chain connects TRBV2 to TRBJ2-1, with 8 bases that match TRBD2. This CDR3 is built from 14 residues. V trimming: 8 bases; J trimming: 1 base; junction bases outside the gene matches: 4. The germline gives CDR1 SNHLY, CDR2 FYNNEI. The CDR3 is CASFSGKSYNEQFF. In nucleotides, the CDR3 is TGTGCCAGCTTTAGCGGGAAGTCCTACAATGAGCAGTTCTTC.

The rearrangement links TRBV5-1 to TRBJ2-3, with 7 bases matching TRBD1. This CDR3 is built from 13 residues. With 1 base clipped from V and 5 bases from J, the junction kept 1 base outside the gene matches. Germline V CDR1 and CDR2: SGHRS, YFSETQ. CDR3 protein: CASSLTGVDTQYF. The CDR3 region has the DNA TGCGCCAGCAGCTTGACAGGGGTAGATACGCAGTATTTT.

This clonotype appeared a few times. V is TRBV7-9 and J is TRBJ2-1, with a possible D match to TRBD2 (6 bases). Trimming cost V 3 bases and J 2 bases, with 11 bases left between them. The CDR3 has 15 amino acids. Germline values: CDR1 SEHNR, CDR2 FQNEAQ (reference sequence). The DNA for the CDR3 is TGTGCCAGCAGCTTTCCTGGGGGGACCTACAATGAGCAGTTCTTC. Its protein product is CASSFPGGTYNEQFF.

Many counts were recorded for this clonotype. Germline is not matched at one junction end, which may reflect a read error. J is TRBJ2-7 and V is TRBV4-2; 8 bases map to TRBD1. CDR1 is LGHNA and CDR2 is YNFKEQ in the germline V gene. CDR3 length: 13 amino acids. The CDR3, as DNA: TGTGCCAGCAGCCCCCGGATGGGACAGGTCCAGCACTTC. Its protein product is CASSPRMGQVQHF.

The V and J genes are TRBV6-6 and TRBJ2-1; TRBD2 is a possible D gene (6 bases). V was pared by 4 bases and J by 4 bases, with 17 bases between. This CDR3 region has 16 residues. CDR1 and CDR2 (germline): MNHNY, SVGAGI (reference sequence). This chain's CDR3 is CASSSKLGGRYNEQFF. The CDR3 DNA sequence: TGTGCCAGCAGTTCTAAGCTGGGGGGAAGATACAATGAGCAGTTCTTC.

This clonotype was recorded at least ten times. DNA for the CDR3: TGTGCCAGCAGCCCGAGGGAGTTGGTAGCGGGGGTTACCGGGGAGCTGTTTTTT. It encodes CASSPRELVAGVTGELFF. The gene calls are TRBV4-2 and TRBJ2-2, with 9 bases that match TRBD2. V was pared by 4 bases and J by 5 bases, with 14 bases of the junction left unmatched. CDR3 length equals 18 residues. From germline, CDR1 is LGHNA and CDR2 YNFKEQ.